This TCR beta chain stems from a study of cytomegalovirus exposure and HLA in healthy donors. In the case of this clone: Its antigen is not known.

Clones were sequenced by immunoSEQ multiplex PCR, and TCRdb holds only the in-frame ones, with some missing. The profile shows over 120,000 clones, roughly 89% of them singletons. Study-wide results and limits: Whilst most TCR sequences proved rare, a subset of public TCRs occurred across many donors. It was reportedly the case that the classifier diagnosed cytomegalovirus status with high specificity and sensitivity. According to a subsequent analysis, TCR clusters identified in the first cohort showed a tendency to co-occur across the 120 validation repertoires.

The length of the CDR3 is 14 residues. Germline V CDR1 and CDR2: PRHDT, FYEKMQ (reference sequence). V dropped 2 bases and J dropped 2 bases, with 9 bases sitting between them. V is TRBV13 and J is TRBJ2-5; D might be TRBD1 (6 bases). This clonotype was obtained from a woman under 30 in good health and CMV-seropositive. Material for sequencing was PBMCs. CDR3 loop: CASSLLGGQETQYF. The CDR3 DNA reads TGTGCCAGCAGCTTACTAGGGGGTCAAGAGACCCAGTACTTC. Based on the CDR3 plus reference TRBV13 and TRBJ2-5, the full variable domain is AAGVIQSPRHLIKEKRETATLKCYPIPRHDTVYWYQQGPGQDPQFLISFYEKMQSDKGSIPDRFSAQQFSDYHSELNMSSLELGDSALYFCASSLLGGQETQYFGPGTRLLVL.